This TCR beta chain was captured by sequencing in a study of blood T cells in healthy people across ages. Germline loops: CDR1 LNHNV, CDR2 YYDKDF (reference sequence). Deletions cut 5 bases from V and 3 bases from J, with 17 bases between. The CDR3 contains 16 residues. Overall study results and limits: PBMCs left unsorted prevented a conclusive naive versus antigen-experienced comparison. Higher naive T cell percentage went strongly together with higher TCR beta diversity. Older individuals had lower TCR beta diversity per million T cells (the decline was roughly linear). There were more naive CD4+ cells and higher diversity in long-lived donors than in aged donors.

Then a second PCR, running roughly 6 to 12 cycles, was carried out with a sample-barcoded 5' primer and a J-beta primer mix. TCRdb used MiXCR to reprocess the 5' RACE reads, holding one entry per CDR3 protein. This sample carries 1.2 million to 1.5 million distinct CDR3 sequences, almost 60% of them seen once, and the ten largest clones take roughly 7%. Points on this clonotype: As yet, its antigen is unknown.

The sample taken for sequencing was blood. The chain is built from TRBV15 and TRBJ2-1, with D perhaps matching TRBD2 (6 bases). This clonotype was sampled from a man between 18 and 29 years old in good health. This chain's CDR3 is CATSGGVSGVYNEQFF. In DNA form, the CDR3 reads TGTGCCACCAGCGGTGGGGTTAGCGGAGTCTACAATGAGCAGTTCTTC.